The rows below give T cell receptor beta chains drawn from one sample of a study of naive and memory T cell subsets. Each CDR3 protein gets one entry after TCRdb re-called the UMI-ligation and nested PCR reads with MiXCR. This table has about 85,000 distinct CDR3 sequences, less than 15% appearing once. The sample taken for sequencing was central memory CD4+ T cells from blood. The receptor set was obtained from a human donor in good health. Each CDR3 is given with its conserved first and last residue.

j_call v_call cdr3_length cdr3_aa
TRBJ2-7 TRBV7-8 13 CASSSPGGGEQYF
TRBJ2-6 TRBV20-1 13 CSAISPPANVLTF
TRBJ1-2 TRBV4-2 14 CASSQGTANYGYTF
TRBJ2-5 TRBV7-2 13 CASSLSVWETQYF
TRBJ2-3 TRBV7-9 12 CAAKGRADTQYF
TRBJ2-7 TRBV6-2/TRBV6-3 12 CASSMGRYEQYF
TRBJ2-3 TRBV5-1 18 CASSRSGRLAGRGDTQYF
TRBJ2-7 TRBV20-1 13 CSARYQGLGEQYF
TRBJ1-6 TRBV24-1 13 CATSAQRNSPLHF
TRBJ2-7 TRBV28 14 CASSTMTGSYEQYF
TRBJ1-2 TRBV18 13 CASSSDRNYGYTF
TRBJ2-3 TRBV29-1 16 CSACPQHGTGPDTQYF
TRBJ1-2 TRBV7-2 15 CASSPRLGQGNGYTF
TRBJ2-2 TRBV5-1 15 CASSGLAGGTGELFF
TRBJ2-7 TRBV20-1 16 CSASGGAGTSRHEQYF
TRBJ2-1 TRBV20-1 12 CSASRTRNEQFF